This T cell receptor beta chain was recorded in a study of T cells after yellow fever vaccination. Germline CDR1 is SGHTA and CDR2 is FQGNSA. The CDR3 sequence is 12 residues long. TCR cDNA was made by 5'RACE template switching, adding a universal primer site and UMIs. MiXCR was run by TCRdb on the 5' RACE reads, yielding one entry per CDR3 protein. The sample has 250,000 to 400,000 distinct CDR3 sequences, around 4.4% seen once; the top ten hold approximately 20%. This clonotype showed up many times. One junction end disagrees with the germline gene, perhaps due to a read error. Material: PBMCs, obtained 15 days after the yellow fever booster vaccination. The chain couples TRBV7-2 to TRBJ2-3; D may be TRBD2 (6 bases). The sequence was collected from a man in his late teens or twenties who received the YFV17D yellow fever vaccine. The CDR3 reads CASSLGRDTQYF. CDR3 coding DNA: TGTGCTAGCAGCTTAGGGAGGGATACGCAGTATTTT.